Presented here are 25 T cell receptor beta chains from one specimen sequenced in a study of cytomegalovirus exposure and HLA in healthy donors. The study ran its PCR with 60 Vbeta and 13 Jbeta primers. The method was immunoSEQ multiplex PCR; TCRdb's version includes in-frame clones alone and lacks a portion of them. The data hold 120,000 or so clones, with roughly three quarters observed a single time. Sequenced input: PBMCs. These receptors all stem from a man aged 30-40 years in good health and CMV-seropositive.

The genes are TRBV7-9 and TRBJ2-2; a possible D gene is TRBD2 (5 bases). This CDR3 is built from 16 residues. Per the germline V gene, CDR1 is SEHNR and CDR2 is FQNEAQ (reference sequence). Trimming left V 2 bases short and J 1 base short, with 11 bases between. The CDR3 DNA follows: TGTGCCAGCAGCTTATCTCGGGCGGGGAACACCGGGGAGCTGTTTTTT. Its protein is CASSLSRAGNTGELFF.

The chain links TRBV27 to TRBJ1-2; a possible D gene is TRBD1 (6 bases). The CDR3 length is 13 residues. V was pared by 8 bases and J by 8 bases, with 18 bases between. CDR1 is MNHEY and CDR2 is SMNVEV in the germline V gene (reference sequence). DNA for the CDR3: TGTGCCAGCGCGGGGGGGGCAGGATACGGCTACACCTTC. Translation: CASAGGAGYGYTF.

The chain carries TRBV6-1 and TRBJ2-7; D may be TRBD2 (5 bases). V gave up 3 bases and J gave up 2 bases, with 17 bases separating them. This CDR3 has 16 residues. Germline V gene sequence: CDR1 MNHNS, CDR2 SASEGT. The DNA for the CDR3 is TGTGCCAGCAGTGAGAGGAGGCTACCTTTCACCTACGAGCAGTACTTC. This translates into CASSERRLPFTYEQYF.

This chain joins TRBV27 and TRBJ2-6; no firm D call. The CDR3 spans 13 residues. Per germline, CDR1 MNHEY and CDR2 SMNVEV (reference sequence). The V end was cut by 8 bases, the J end by 0 bases, with 5 bases between. CDR3 bases: TGTGCCAGCTCTTACTCTGGGGCCAACGTCCTGACTTTC. This sequence encodes CASSYSGANVLTF.

V usage is TRBV4-1 and J usage is TRBJ1-6; 12 nucleotides match TRBD1. The trim removed 2 bases at V and 14 bases at J, leaving 10 bases unmatched. The CDR3 has 16 residues. Germline assignment: CDR1 MGHRA and CDR2 YSYEKL. CDR3 amino acids: CASSQYRDRGLRTLHF. Written as DNA, the CDR3 is TGCGCCAGCAGCCAATACCGGGACAGGGGGCTAAGAACCCTCCACTTT.

CDR3 in amino acids: CASSQPGQGAYEQYF. CDR3 nucleotide sequence: TGTGCCAGCAGCCAACCGGGACAGGGGGCATACGAGCAGTACTTC. The J gene is TRBJ2-7, the V gene TRBV11-2, with 12 bases aligning to TRBD1. This CDR3 has 15 amino acids. Germline trimming cut 5 bases from V and 4 bases from J; bases unmatched to any gene: 6. In germline, CDR1 is SGHAT, CDR2 FQNNGV. The variable domain in full, with the rest retrieved from reference TRBV11-2 and TRBJ2-7, is EAGVAQSPRYKIIEKRQSVAFWCNPISGHATLYWYQQILGQGPKLLIQFQNNGVVDDSQLPKDRFSAERLKGVDSTLKIQPAKLEDSAVYLCASSQPGQGAYEQYFGPGTRLTVT.

This clone appeared once. The chain uses TRBV11-2 and TRBJ1-3, with D possibly being TRBD1 (5 bases). CDR3 length equals 15 residues. V lost 2 bases and J lost 0, with 8 bases in between. Germline V gene data show CDR1 as SGHAT and CDR2 as FQNNGV. CDR3 in DNA: TGTGCCAGCAGCTTACGACAGTTCTCTGGAAACACCATATATTTT. Its translation: CASSLRQFSGNTIYF. Based on the CDR3 plus reference TRBV11-2 and TRBJ1-3, the full variable domain is EAGVAQSPRYKIIEKRQSVAFWCNPISGHATLYWYQQILGQGPKLLIQFQNNGVVDDSQLPKDRFSAERLKGVDSTLKIQPAKLEDSAVYLCASSLRQFSGNTIYFGEGSWLTVV.

J is TRBJ1-2 and V is TRBV19; maybe TRBD1 (6 bases). This CDR3 is 14 amino acids long. CDR1 is LNHDA and CDR2 is SQIVND in the germline V gene (reference sequence). V was clipped by 0 bases and J by 4 bases, with 9 bases between them. The CDR3 protein is CASSIDGTSYGYTF. The CDR3 coding sequence is TGTGCCAGTAGTATAGATGGGACAAGCTATGGCTACACCTTC. Full variable domain (remainder filled in from reference TRBV19 and TRBJ1-2): DGGITQSPKYLFRKEGQNVTLSCEQNLNHDAMYWYRQDPGQGLRLIYYSQIVNDFQKGDIAEGYSVSREKKESFPLTVTSAQKNPTAFYLCASSIDGTSYGYTFGSGTRLTVV.

This clone was observed a single time. The chain combines TRBV6-5 with TRBJ1-1; D gene ambiguous. The CDR3 has 13 amino acids. V shed 3 bases and J shed 2 bases, with 7 bases lying between them. The germline V gene encodes CDR1 MNHEY and CDR2 SVGAGI. DNA for the CDR3: TGTGCCAGCAGTTATAGTCACAACACTGAAGCTTTCTTT. Its translation is CASSYSHNTEAFF.

The rearrangement uses TRBV11-2 and TRBJ2-3; D call uncertain. The CDR3 consists of 12 residues. Germline V lookup: CDR1 SGHAT, CDR2 FQNNGV. Between the trimmed V and J ends, which lost 5 bases and 4 bases, there was a span of 7 bases. CDR3: CASSPWPDTQYF. The CDR3 nucleotides are TGTGCCAGCAGCCCCTGGCCAGATACGCAGTATTTT.

This clone has a single count. Other DNA sequences from this sample encode an identical CDR3 as well. V gene TRBV27 combines with J gene TRBJ1-5; TRBD1 matches 7 bases. This CDR3 comprises 14 residues. V was clipped by 3 bases and J by 3 bases; unmatched bases: 2. Per germline, CDR1 MNHEY and CDR2 SMNVEV (reference sequence). The CDR3 nucleotides read TGTGCCAGCAGTTTGGGACAGAACAATCAGCCCCAGCATTTT. This codes for CASSLGQNNQPQHF.

The V and J genes are TRBV9 and TRBJ2-7, with 7 nucleotides matching TRBD1. CDR3 length: 12 residues. V trimming: 3 bases; J trimming: 5 bases; junction bases outside the gene matches: 2. Looked up from germline, CDR1 is SGDLS and CDR2 is YYNGEE. The CDR3 DNA is TGTGCCAGCAGCGCAACAGGGGACGAGCAGTACTTC. Residues: CASSATGDEQYF.

This clone has more than one count but fewer than ten. Other DNA variants within this sample encode the same CDR3. The V and J genes are TRBV15 and TRBJ2-5; D is perhaps TRBD2 (6 bases). This CDR3 contains 13 residues. Trimming took off 1 base at V and 4 bases at J, with 7 bases between the two ends. The germline V gene has CDR1 LNHNV and CDR2 YYDKDF (reference sequence). CDR3 region: CATSRVGGETQYF. Written as DNA, the CDR3 is TGTGCCACCAGCAGAGTGGGAGGAGAGACCCAGTACTTC.

The rearrangement joins TRBV27 to TRBJ1-2, with TRBD1 as a possible D gene (6 bases). V was clipped by 2 bases and J by 1 base, with 11 bases between them. Germline CDR1 is MNHEY and CDR2 is SMNVEV (reference sequence). The CDR3 has 15 amino acids. CDR3 bases: TGTGCCAGCAGTTTACAGGGGCTGGATAACTATGGCTACACCTTC. Translation gives CASSLQGLDNYGYTF.

Worth noting for this clone: This sample includes further DNA sequences coding for the same CDR3. The CDR3 coding sequence is TGTGCCAGCAGCTTGTTTGAAGGACTAGCGTCCAATGAGCAGTTCTTC. Translating gives CASSLFEGLASNEQFF. The chain carries TRBV5-6 and TRBJ2-1, with 9 bases aligning to TRBD2. Germline CDR1 SGHDT, CDR2 YYEEEE. Trimming cost V 1 base and J 6 bases; bases outside gene matches: 8. The CDR3 runs 16 residues.

This chain links TRBV5-1 with TRBJ1-5, with D possibly matching TRBD1 (5 bases). This CDR3 is built from 12 residues. Germline CDR1 and CDR2: SGHRS and YFSETQ. Trimming cost V 0 bases and J 8 bases, with 6 bases left between them. CDR3 residues: CASSLEGEPQHF. In DNA form, the CDR3 reads TGCGCCAGCAGCTTGGAAGGGGAGCCCCAGCATTTT.

The V and J genes are TRBV9 and TRBJ1-1; D is possibly TRBD1 (6 bases). With 4 bases removed from V and 9 bases from J, the gap between germline ends came to 10 bases. Germline CDR1 is SGDLS and CDR2 is YYNGEE. There are 11 residues in the CDR3. This CDR3 reads CASSSGTQAFF. CDR3 bases: TGTGCCAGCAGCTCCGGGACACAAGCTTTCTTT.

This clone came up once. This chain links TRBV11-3 with TRBJ2-2, with D possibly matching TRBD1 (8 bases). Germline values: CDR1 SGHNT, CDR2 YENEEA. With 4 bases removed from V and 6 bases from J, the gap between germline ends came to 15 bases. The CDR3 runs 15 residues. The chain's CDR3 is CASSWLTGGAGELFF. CDR3 in DNA: TGTGCCAGCAGCTGGCTAACAGGGGGGGCCGGGGAGCTGTTTTTT.

The chain joins TRBV25-1 to TRBJ2-7; the D is unclear. Trimming stripped 1 base from V and 6 bases from J, with 10 bases between. Germline loops: CDR1 MGHDK, CDR2 SYGVNS. CDR3 length: 13 amino acids. In DNA, the CDR3 is TGTGCCAGCAGTGAATTAGACACCACCGAGCAGTACTTC. Translation: CASSELDTTEQYF.

J is TRBJ1-2 and V is TRBV6-6; 8 bases fit TRBD1. Germline loops: CDR1 MNHNY, CDR2 SVGAGI (reference sequence). This CDR3 is built from 14 residues. V lost 0 bases to trimming and J lost 4 bases; unmatched junction nucleotides: 1. The CDR3 is CASSYSTGAYGYTF. The CDR3, as DNA: TGTGCCAGCAGTTACTCGACAGGGGCCTATGGCTACACCTTC.

V is TRBV7-6 and J is TRBJ2-1; TRBD2 aligns across 7 bases. This CDR3 has 12 residues. Germline V CDR1 and CDR2: SGHVS, FNYEAQ. V trimming: 5 bases; J trimming: 9 bases; junction bases outside the gene matches: 4. In DNA, the CDR3 is TGTGCCAGCAGCCTCTCGGGGGGTGAGCAGTTCTTC. This translates into CASSLSGGEQFF.

This clone was recorded only once. This chain joins TRBV13 and TRBJ2-5, with D possibly being TRBD2 (7 bases). V was shortened by 4 bases and J by 3 bases, with 21 bases between the two germline ends. The V gene's germline CDR1 is PRHDT and CDR2 FYEKMQ (reference sequence). This CDR3 is 17 amino acids long. CDR3 bases: TGTGCCAGCAGCTCCAGGGGTTCTAGCGGCAAGAAAGAGACCCAGTACTTC. Its protein is CASSSRGSSGKKETQYF.

This chain links TRBV11-3 with TRBJ2-1; no definite D call. The V gene's germline CDR1 is SGHNT and CDR2 YENEEA. The germline V and J ends were trimmed by 4 bases and 3 bases, with 19 bases remaining between them. This CDR3 spans 17 amino acids. The CDR3 region has the DNA TGTGCCAGCAGCTCCTCTCCGCAGGCCTCATACTACAATGAGCAGTTCTTC. Protein product: CASSSSPQASYYNEQFF.

The DNA of the CDR3 is TGTGCCAGCAGTTACGGGGAGGGTACGCAGTATTTT. It translates to CASSYGEGTQYF. V is TRBV6-6 and J is TRBJ2-3; 7 bases agree with TRBD2. Unmatched junction bases numbered 1, after V lost 2 bases and J lost 8 bases. Looked up from germline, CDR1 is MNHNY and CDR2 is SVGAGI (reference sequence). The CDR3 extends over 12 amino acids.

The chain carries TRBV4-3 and TRBJ1-3; D is unclear. The V and J ends lost 0 bases and 0 bases respectively, with 9 bases between them. Germline V gives CDR1 LGHNA, CDR2 YSLEER. There are 16 residues in the CDR3. CDR3 DNA: TGCGCCAGCAGCCAAGATGTGTCCCTCTCTGGAAACACCATATATTTT. Protein: CASSQDVSLSGNTIYF.